This T cell receptor (beta chain) was sequenced during a study of blood T cell repertoires in COVID-19. Study details: Researchers got acute and convalescent COVID-19 samples from the United States, Italy and Spain. In each case, the material was cDNA or gDNA derived from T cells, B-cell-depleted T cells, or PBMCs.

Only in-frame clones appear in the TCRdb table, and some are missing; sequencing was by immunoSEQ multiplex PCR. Of a few hundred thousand clones listed, just over 85% are singletons. Resolution of symptoms, clearance, or two negative PCRs was present in recovered Cohort 3 donors. The V and J ends lost 4 bases and 4 bases respectively, with 23 bases between them. The germline V gene encodes CDR1 MNHNS and CDR2 SASEGT. The CDR3 extends over 17 amino acids. The sequenced material came from PBMCs or T cells enriched from blood (not recorded which). The source is a woman in her late teens or twenties who had recovered from COVID-19. The V call is TRBV6-1, the J call TRBJ2-7; perhaps TRBD1 as D (6 bases). The CDR3 here is CASSGRGSAMGQYEQYF. The CDR3 nucleotides are TGTGCCAGCAGTGGAAGGGGGTCAGCTATGGGGCAATACGAGCAGTACTTC.